This T cell receptor (beta chain) was sequenced during a study of T cells after yellow fever vaccination. The table lists this clonotype with many counts. Antigen: not known. TCRdb reprocessed the 5' RACE reads via MiXCR and lists one record per CDR3 protein. There are a few hundred thousand distinct CDR3 sequences in the sample; about 4% occur only once, and about 24% lies in the top ten. The study, taken as a whole, reports: Reappearance after the booster was observed for most primary-vaccination clones (roughly 97% CD4, just over 85% CD8).

The CDR3 totals 15 residues. Germline V gene lookup returns CDR1 SGHKS and CDR2 YYEKEE (reference sequence). The V and J ends lost 4 bases and 0 bases, in that order; junction bases with no gene match: 3. The chain employs TRBV5-5 and TRBJ2-7; 11 bases are shared with TRBD2. This clonotype was obtained from a young man who received the YFV17D yellow fever vaccine. The sequenced sample was PBMCs, obtained 5 days after the yellow fever booster vaccination. In DNA form, the CDR3 reads TGTGCCAGCAGCCCTCTAGCGGGGGGCTCCTACGAGCAGTACGTC. Its translation is CASSPLAGGSYEQYV.